Here is one T cell receptor (beta chain) with its context. As yet, its antigen is unknown. Researchers ran the PCR with 60 Vbeta and 13 Jbeta primers. TCRdb's table, derived via immunoSEQ multiplex PCR, lists solely in-frame clones and lacks some. The sample includes about 71,000 clones, roughly two thirds of them seen just once. The CDR3 runs 16 residues. V gave up 0 bases and J gave up 2 bases, with 12 bases separating them. Germline values: CDR1 MGHRA, CDR2 YSYEKL. This sample was taken from a study of cytomegalovirus exposure and HLA in healthy donors. Study observations and caveats: An ancestry cluster, one associated with Asian ancestry, reportedly showed fewer N-insertions than the approximately 670-donor mean in a later analysis. From TCR beta sequences, most subjects' HLA-A and HLA-B alleles were reportedly predicted accurately. Further analysis was carried out later, and it showed several of the most significant clusters appearing linked to common viral pathogens. Through in vitro validation, three CMV-associated chains were shown to be specific for CMV antigens.

The TCR was taken from a man aged 35 to 55 in good health and CMV-seropositive. Sequencing input: PBMCs. This rearrangement joins TRBV4-1 to TRBJ2-3, with D maybe TRBD1 (5 bases). CDR3 amino acids: CASSQDLGRVTDTQYF. Written as DNA, the CDR3 is TGCGCCAGCAGCCAAGATTTGGGGCGAGTCACAGATACGCAGTATTTT.